Listed here are 26 T cell receptor beta chains from one sample, sequenced in a study of human T cells and chemical hapten exposure. The time point was: patch test 3, about 24 weeks after DPC sensitization. Treatment described: therapeutic diphenylcyclopropenone sensitization with weekly scalp DPC. Each CDR3 protein gets one entry after TCRdb re-called the RACE reads with MiXCR. The sample holds 100,000 or so distinct CDR3 sequences; less than 40% are singletons and the top ten take 2.5% to 3.5%. The sample here was whole blood, taken in connection with sensitization to the hapten diphenylcyclopropenone (DPC). These receptors all stem from a man aged 35 to 55 with alopecia areata. Some clones in this sample may be carry-over from other donors' samples.

This clonotype has at least ten counts. V and J are TRBV5-4 and TRBJ2-2; D unclear. This CDR3 is 14 amino acids long. CDR1 SGHNT and CDR2 YYREEE come from the germline V gene (reference sequence). The germline V and J ends were trimmed by 0 bases and 3 bases, with 6 bases remaining between them. DNA of the CDR3: TGTGCCAGCAGCTTGGACAGCTACACCGGGGAGCTGTTTTTT. Amino acid sequence: CASSLDSYTGELFF.

This clonotype was counted once. V and J are TRBV7-9 and TRBJ2-3, with 8 bases identical to TRBD1. From germline, CDR1 is SEHNR and CDR2 FQNEAQ (reference sequence). The CDR3 is made up of 16 amino acids. V lost 5 bases and J lost 4; bases outside the gene matches: 11. CDR3 sequence reads: CASSPDRASKADTQYF. The CDR3 DNA is TGTGCCAGCAGCCCGGACAGGGCGAGTAAGGCAGATACGCAGTATTTT.

The V gene is TRBV24-1, the J gene TRBJ1-2, with a weak D call TRBD1 (6 bases). CDR1 is KGHDR and CDR2 is SFDVKD in the germline V gene. The CDR3 sequence is 10 residues long. Trimming removed 11 bases from V and 7 bases from J, with 10 bases in between. The DNA of the CDR3 is TGTGCCAAAACAGGGCCTGGCTACACCTTC. Amino acid sequence: CAKTGPGYTF.

This clonotype was seen a handful of times. V gene TRBV6-2 or TRBV6-3 combines with J gene TRBJ2-7; 14 nucleotides align to TRBD2. V lost 4 bases and J lost 2; bases outside the gene matches: 7. The CDR3 runs 17 residues. CDR1 and CDR2 (germline): MNHEY, SVGEGT. Written as DNA, the CDR3 is TGTGCCAGCAGTTCCTGGACTAGCGGGAGGACGACCTACGAGCAGTACTTC. Translating it yields CASSSWTSGRTTYEQYF.

This chain joins TRBV7-2 and TRBJ2-7; TRBD1 matches at 9 bases. Germline CDR1 and CDR2: SGHTA and FQGNSA. The length of the CDR3 is 15 residues. Trimming took 4 bases from V and 6 from J; bases not matched to a gene: 10. The CDR3 bases are TGTGCCAGCAGCTCCTTCGGGACAGGGAGGTTCGAGCAGTACTTC. It encodes CASSSFGTGRFEQYF.

This clonotype occurred a few times. The chain uses TRBV28 and TRBJ1-1; the D is unclear. The V and J ends lost 3 bases and 3 bases respectively, with 14 bases between them. The CDR3 is made up of 15 amino acids. CDR1 is MDHEN, CDR2 SYDVKM, per germline. The CDR3 region is CASSFRQIIHTEAFF. The CDR3 bases are TGTGCCAGCAGTTTTCGGCAAATTATACACACTGAAGCTTTCTTT.

V usage is TRBV30 and J usage is TRBJ1-1; D is unclear. The CDR3 contains 14 residues. Trimming took off 3 bases at V and 4 bases at J, with 15 bases between the two ends. Looked up from germline, CDR1 is GTSNPN and CDR2 is SVGIG (reference sequence). CDR3 in amino acids: CAWSPGEPGTEAFF. CDR3 DNA: TGTGCCTGGAGCCCCGGGGAGCCGGGCACTGAAGCTTTCTTT.

This clonotype was seen more than once but under ten times. The V gene is TRBV7-3, the J gene TRBJ2-1, with D perhaps TRBD1 or TRBD2 (6 bases each). This CDR3 comprises 15 residues. Germline-derived CDR1 and CDR2 are SGHTA and FQGTGA. With 5 bases removed from V and 5 bases from J, the gap between germline ends came to 16 bases. This CDR3 is CASSPVGGRNNEQFF. CDR3 bases: TGTGCCAGCAGCCCCGTTGGGGGGCGCAACAATGAGCAGTTCTTC.

This clonotype was picked up a small number of times. This chain links TRBV4-3 with TRBJ2-7; a weak D match, TRBD2 (6 bases). The CDR3 sequence is 14 residues long. V was pared by 0 bases and J by 6 bases, with 12 bases between. Germline lookup yields CDR1 LGHNA and CDR2 YSLEER. CDR3 sequence reads: CASSQDPGVREQYF. CDR3 nucleotide sequence: TGCGCCAGCAGCCAAGACCCGGGAGTCCGCGAGCAGTACTTC.

This chain joins TRBV20-1 and TRBJ2-7; D is possibly TRBD1 (6 bases). The V end was cut by 4 bases, the J end by 0 bases, with 13 bases between. The length of the CDR3 is 14 residues. Germline CDR1 reads DFQATT; CDR2 reads SNEGSKA (reference sequence). CDR3 residues: CSAKATGASYEQYF. For the CDR3, the DNA is TGCAGTGCTAAAGCGACAGGCGCCTCCTACGAGCAGTACTTC.

This clonotype was counted many times. The gene calls are TRBV29-1 and TRBJ2-3; D is possibly TRBD2 (5 bases). This CDR3 is built from 14 residues. Germline CDR1 is SQVTM and CDR2 is ANQGSEA. V lost 5 bases to trimming and J lost 4 bases, with 16 bases between them. The CDR3 DNA reads TGCAGCGTTAAGCTGCCTAGCAGCGCAGATACGCAGTATTTT. Its protein is CSVKLPSSADTQYF.

CDR3 coding DNA: TGTGCCAGCAGCCAAAGACAGGGTCGGAATTCACCCCTCCACTTT. Translated, it gives CASSQRQGRNSPLHF. J is TRBJ1-6 and V is TRBV16, with 7 bases identical to TRBD1. Unmatched junction bases numbered 5, after V lost 2 bases and J lost 7 bases. CDR1 and CDR2 (germline): KGHSY, FQNENV. The CDR3 is made up of 15 amino acids.

This clonotype was counted many times. This rearrangement joins TRBV7-9 to TRBJ2-1; no clear D. Trimming took off 6 bases at V and 9 bases at J, with 9 bases between the two ends. The CDR3 totals 11 residues. The germline V gene encodes CDR1 SEHNR and CDR2 FQNEAQ (reference sequence). In nucleotides, the CDR3 is TGTGCCAGCAGTCCGAGTAGTGAGCAGTTCTTC. It is translated as CASSPSSEQFF.

The rearrangement links TRBV7-9 to TRBJ1-1; D is unresolved. V was clipped by 5 bases and J by 6 bases, with 7 bases between them. The CDR3 sequence is 11 residues long. Germline V lookup: CDR1 SEHNR, CDR2 FQNEAQ (reference sequence). CDR3: CASSTPPEAFF. The CDR3 bases are TGTGCCAGCAGCACGCCGCCTGAAGCTTTCTTT.

This clonotype occurred once. The chain has TRBV19 and TRBJ2-5; 11 bases agree with TRBD2. The V segment lost 2 bases and the J segment 1 base; nucleotides outside the gene matches: 6. This CDR3 has 17 residues. Germline CDR1 and CDR2: LNHDA and SQIVND (reference sequence). CDR3 DNA sequence: TGTGCCAGTAGTATACAGGTACTAGCGGGAGTCCAAGAGACCCAGTACTTC. Amino acid sequence: CASSIQVLAGVQETQYF.

In its sample, this clonotype was seen a few times. The V gene is TRBV15, the J gene TRBJ1-6, with 10 bases lining up with TRBD1. The CDR3 is made up of 15 amino acids. Germline loops: CDR1 LNHNV, CDR2 YYDKDF (reference sequence). After removal of 1 base from V and 10 bases from J, the junction contained 4 bases not matched to a gene. The CDR3 DNA reads TGTGCCACCAGCAGAGGACAGGGGGCTGAGTCACCCCTCCACTTT. Amino acids: CATSRGQGAESPLHF.

The chain links TRBV7-8 to TRBJ1-1, with D tentatively TRBD1 (5 bases). Trimming pared 0 bases from V and 1 base from J, leaving 12 bases between. This CDR3 spans 16 amino acids. Germline V gives CDR1 SGHVS, CDR2 FQNEAQ. CDR3 amino acids: CASSLALRGANTEAFF. The CDR3 coding sequence is TGTGCCAGCAGCTTAGCGCTAAGGGGCGCGAACACTGAAGCTTTCTTT.

This clonotype came up once. The chain links TRBV29-1 to TRBJ1-2; D ambiguous. Germline V gives CDR1 SQVTM, CDR2 ANQGSEA. This CDR3 comprises 10 residues. Trimming took 7 bases from V and 7 from J, leaving 10 bases between them. CDR3 sequence reads: CSGKKFGYTF. For the CDR3, the DNA is TGCAGCGGAAAAAAGTTTGGCTACACCTTC.

The chain carries TRBV29-1 and TRBJ1-1, with no clear D. The CDR3 consists of 14 residues. CDR1 and CDR2 from the germline V gene are SQVTM and ANQGSEA. V was clipped by 8 bases and J by 1 base, with 17 bases between them. DNA for the CDR3: TGCAGCATTTCCATGAGCCTTGGGAACACTGAAGCTTTCTTT. Translating it yields CSISMSLGNTEAFF.

The rearrangement links TRBV7-8 to TRBJ2-5; 11 bases match TRBD2. V trimming: 2 bases; J trimming: 4 bases; junction bases outside the gene matches: 9. The CDR3 consists of 17 residues. Germline values: CDR1 SGHVS, CDR2 FQNEAQ. This chain's CDR3 is CASSLSGLAGGSETQYF. CDR3 nucleotide sequence: TGTGCCAGCAGCTTAAGTGGGCTAGCGGGAGGTTCAGAGACCCAGTACTTC.

The chain uses TRBV7-8 and TRBJ2-7; TRBD2 matches at 8 bases. The CDR3 loop spans 14 amino acids. Germline assignment: CDR1 SGHVS and CDR2 FQNEAQ. The junction had 6 bases not matched to a gene; V was cut back by 5 bases and J by 3 bases. CDR3 in amino acids: CASSATGTSYEQYF. The DNA of the CDR3 is TGTGCCAGCAGCGCCACCGGGACTAGCTACGAGCAGTACTTC.

The chain has TRBV3-1 and TRBJ1-5, with D perhaps matching TRBD1 (5 bases). Germline-derived CDR1 and CDR2 are LGHDT and YNNKEL (reference sequence). The CDR3 extends over 14 amino acids. The ends were cut back, 2 bases at V and 2 bases at J, with 7 bases in the middle. The CDR3 sequence is CASSQTGGNQPQHF. The CDR3 nucleotides are TGTGCCAGCAGCCAAACAGGCGGCAATCAGCCCCAGCATTTT.

The sample holds a few counts of this clonotype. This rearrangement joins TRBV6-6 to TRBJ1-1; the match to TRBD1 covers 7 bases. The CDR3 runs 14 residues. V shed 6 bases and J 0 bases; nucleotides not matched to a gene: 4. Looked up from germline, CDR1 is MNHNY and CDR2 is SVGAGI (reference sequence). The CDR3 nucleotides are TGTGCCAGCAGCCAGGGGGGTTTGAACACTGAAGCTTTCTTT. It encodes CASSQGGLNTEAFF.

The chain combines TRBV4-3 with TRBJ2-7; no clear D gene. V gave up 0 bases and J gave up 2 bases, with 8 bases separating them. CDR3 length: 14 residues. Germline V gene data show CDR1 as LGHNA and CDR2 as YSLEER. CDR3 DNA: TGCGCCAGCAGCCAAGAAACCCCTACCTACGAGCAGTACTTC. It is translated as CASSQETPTYEQYF.

This clonotype was detected a few times. The V and J genes are TRBV6-2 or TRBV6-3 and TRBJ1-2, with D uncertain. Trimming left V 3 bases short and J 1 base short, with 0 bases between. Per germline, CDR1 MNHEY and CDR2 SVGEGT. This CDR3 has 11 amino acids. The CDR3 here is CASSYNYGYTF. DNA for the CDR3: TGTGCCAGCAGTTATAACTATGGCTACACCTTC.

In its sample, this clonotype was seen once. J is TRBJ2-5 and V is TRBV7-2; no definite D call. V was trimmed by 5 bases and J by 1 base, leaving 8 bases between them. Germline V gives CDR1 SGHTA, CDR2 FQGNSA. The length of the CDR3 is 13 residues. CDR3 loop: CASSRLFQETQYF. DNA of the CDR3: TGTGCCAGCAGCAGGTTATTCCAAGAGACCCAGTACTTC.